This record covers a single T cell receptor (beta chain). This sample stems from a study of cytomegalovirus exposure and HLA in healthy donors. Background on the study: Approximately 80 million unique TCRs, all from HLA-typed donors, were included in an early release of the data.

The germline V gene has CDR1 MNHEY and CDR2 SMNVEV (reference sequence). This CDR3 is 14 amino acids long. Losses at the gene ends were 10 bases for V and 6 bases for J; bases not matched to a gene: 15. PCR amplification relied on 60 Vbeta primers (plus 13 Jbeta primers). The table came from immunoSEQ multiplex PCR; TCRdb's copy has only in-frame clones and leaves some out. The data show fewer than 200,000 clones, around 79% seen once. This chain connects TRBV27 to TRBJ2-7; 7 bases align to TRBD2. The sample comprised PBMCs. This TCR came from a man aged 35 to 55 in good health and CMV-seropositive. The CDR3 reads CATLGGGPLGEQYF. The CDR3 region has the DNA TGTGCCACCCTTGGGGGAGGGCCCCTAGGCGAGCAGTACTTC.